What follows are 5 T cell receptor beta chains derived from one specimen sequenced in a study of T-cell memory formation after mild COVID-19. In TCRdb, the 5' RACE reads were re-called with MiXCR into one record per CDR3 protein. The sample has some 300,000 distinct CDR3 sequences; roughly 19% are singletons. The sample was PBMCs or a T cell subset sorted from them (not recorded which). Receptor source: a man aged 18 to 30 who had mild COVID-19 (a few samples of this study predate the infection). Cell type and time point are not known.

This chain links TRBV4-2 with TRBJ2-3; TRBD2 aligns across 11 bases. Unmatched junction bases numbered 9, after V lost 8 bases and J lost 5 bases. Per germline, CDR1 LGHNA and CDR2 YNFKEQ. This CDR3 is built from 15 residues. CDR3 bases: TGTGCCAGCCAACTGGTAGCGGGGGGGTTAGATACGCAGTATTTT. The encoded protein is CASQLVAGGLDTQYF.

The chain joins TRBV7-2 to TRBJ1-5; D is possibly TRBD1 (5 bases). CDR3 size: 13 residues. Trimming stripped 8 bases from V and 2 bases from J, with 10 bases between. Germline V CDR1 and CDR2: SGHTA, FQGNSA. The CDR3 is CASGLGGNQPQHF. The DNA for the CDR3 is TGTGCCAGCGGCCTGGGGGGCAATCAGCCCCAGCATTTT.

This clonotype was counted only a few times. The genes are TRBV2 and TRBJ1-6; TRBD1 matches at 9 bases. CDR3 length: 15 amino acids. The V gene's germline CDR1 is SNHLY and CDR2 FYNNEI. V shed 6 bases and J 4 bases; nucleotides not matched to a gene: 4. CDR3 DNA sequence: TGTGCCAGCAGCCCCGGGACAGGGTATAATTCACCCCTCCACTTT. Translation: CASSPGTGYNSPLHF.

The chain carries TRBV24-1 and TRBJ1-2; D is undetermined. The CDR3 is 11 residues long. The V end was cut by 11 bases, the J end by 4 bases, with 10 bases between. CDR1 is KGHDR and CDR2 is SFDVKD in the germline V gene. CDR3 sequence reads: CASLRTYGYTF. The CDR3 nucleotides read TGTGCCAGTCTCCGGACCTATGGCTACACCTTC.

V gene TRBV3-1 combines with J gene TRBJ1-1; weak D call: TRBD1 (5 bases). V was cut by 0 bases and J by 2 bases, with 10 bases left in between. The CDR3 contains 15 residues. Germline CDR1 and CDR2: LGHDT and YNNKEL (reference sequence). For the CDR3, the DNA is TGTGCCAGCAGCCAAGATGGGACGGAAAACACTGAAGCTTTCTTT. Translating it yields CASSQDGTENTEAFF.